This TCR beta chain was found in a study of spatial heterogeneity in lung cancer. Study-level findings and limits: Blood carried ubiquitous expanded tumor TCRs more at resection than follow-up.

Ten or more counts support this clonotype. As yet, its antigen is unknown. The time point here: sample taken at primary tumor resection. The input material, whole RNA from tumor, nontumor lung or frozen PBMC, was sequenced unsorted. V shed 2 bases and J 9 bases; nucleotides not matched to a gene: 9. CDR1 and CDR2 (germline): SGHRS, YFSETQ. This CDR3 region has 16 residues. TCRdb reprocessed the 5' RACE reads with MiXCR, giving one entry per CDR3 protein. The sample has about 82,000 distinct CDR3 sequences, around 13% seen once. This chain connects TRBV5-1 to TRBJ2-1; 12 bases line up with TRBD1. This sequence originates from a male donor with early-stage non-small cell lung cancer. The sequences come from PBMCs, collected at surgery. CDR3 sequence reads: CASSLTGTGGFFEQFF. The CDR3 DNA sequence: TGCGCCAGCAGCTTAACCGGGACAGGGGGCTTTTTTGAGCAGTTCTTC.